In this sample, the clone carrying this T cell receptor beta chain turned up many times. These data belong to a study of breast tumors, draining lymph nodes, adjacent tissues. TCRdb ran MiXCR on the multiplex PCR reads and lists one entry per CDR3 protein. The data show fewer than 90,000 distinct CDR3 sequences, over 25% seen once. Axillary draining lymph nodes of breast cancer patients supplied the node samples. CDR3 size: 16 residues. The J segment lost 0 bases and the V segment lost 2 bases, leaving 9 bases of the junction unmatched. Germline CDR1 and CDR2: DFQATT and SNEGSKA (reference sequence). This sequence was found in a female donor with breast cancer. Some clones in this sample may be carry-over from other donors' samples. Sample: axillary lymph node tissue. The chain couples TRBV20-1 to TRBJ1-1, with 7 bases matching TRBD1. CDR3 protein: CSARITGQTMNTEAFF. The CDR3 bases are TGCAGTGCTAGAATCACGGGACAGACTATGAACACTGAAGCTTTCTTT.